The 15 T cell receptor beta chains below were found in one sample sequenced in a study of blood T cell repertoires in COVID-19. Sequencing used immunoSEQ multiplex PCR; TCRdb keeps in-frame clones, though not all of them. The table lists about 200,000 clones, less than 90% of them singletons. Sample: peripheral blood. These receptors all stem from a woman aged 70-85 years with acute or convalescent COVID-19.

The V call is TRBV28, the J call TRBJ1-4; 7 bases are a match to TRBD1. With 8 bases clipped from V and 3 bases from J, the junction kept 9 bases outside the gene matches. The CDR3 is 15 residues long. The V gene's germline CDR1 is MDHEN and CDR2 SYDVKM. CDR3 sequence (DNA): TGTGCCAGCGGCCGCCGGACAGGCGCTAATGAAAAACTGTTTTTT. Encoded protein: CASGRRTGANEKLFF. The variable domain in full, with the rest retrieved from reference TRBV28 and TRBJ1-4, is DVKVTQSSRYLVKRTGEKVFLECVQDMDHENMFWYRQDPGLGLRLIYFSYDVKMKEKGDIPEGYSVSREKKERFSLILESASTNQTSMYLCASGRRTGANEKLFFGSGTQLSVL.

The CDR3 bases are TGTGCCAGCAGCCAAAGGCGCGGGTCTGGGGCCAACGTCCTGACTTTC. Its translation: CASSQRRGSGANVLTF. The chain has TRBV3-1 (or the pseudogene TRBV3-2) and TRBJ2-6, with D perhaps TRBD2 (5 bases). V gave up 2 bases and J gave up 1 base, with 9 bases separating them. CDR1 is LGHDT, CDR2 YNNKEL, per germline (reference sequence). The CDR3 runs 16 residues.

V is TRBV6-5 and J is TRBJ2-6, with D uncertain. The CDR3 spans 13 residues. CDR1 MNHEY and CDR2 SVGAGI come from the germline V gene. V was pared by 10 bases and J by 2 bases, with 9 bases between. The CDR3 sequence: CAIRETGANVLTF. CDR3 DNA sequence: TGTGCCATCAGAGAGACTGGGGCCAACGTCCTGACTTTC.

V gene TRBV6-6 combines with J gene TRBJ1-1; D may be TRBD1 (6 bases). The germline V gene encodes CDR1 MNHNY and CDR2 SVGAGI (reference sequence). The CDR3 is made up of 14 amino acids. Trimming shortened V by 2 bases and J by 1 base, and 8 bases separated the two germline ends. Written as DNA, the CDR3 is TGTGCCAGCAGTTACCCGACAGGGAACACTGAAGCTTTCTTT. Its protein is CASSYPTGNTEAFF.

V gene TRBV6-2 or TRBV6-3 combines with J gene TRBJ1-5; 8 bases are a match to TRBD1. The CDR3 extends over 15 amino acids. Germline V lookup: CDR1 MNHEY, CDR2 SVGEGT. Losses at the gene ends were 6 bases for V and 11 bases for J; bases not matched to a gene: 15. The CDR3 loop reads CASSTDRAGIRTQHF. Written as DNA, the CDR3 is TGTGCCAGCAGCACGGACAGGGCCGGAATTCGGACCCAGCATTTT.

The rearrangement joins TRBV28 to TRBJ1-2; the match to TRBD1 covers 8 bases. V gave up 5 bases and J gave up 4 bases; unmatched junction bases: 12. This CDR3 has 16 amino acids. The germline CDR1 and CDR2 sequences are MDHEN and SYDVKM. The CDR3 region has the DNA TGTGCCAGCAGTCCCATTGGCGGACAGGGAGGCTATGGCTACACCTTC. Amino acids: CASSPIGGQGGYGYTF.

DNA for the CDR3: TGCGCCAGCAGCTTGGTGGCTAGCGGGGGGCAAGATACGCAGTATTTT. It is translated as CASSLVASGGQDTQYF. The gene calls are TRBV5-1 and TRBJ2-3, with TRBD2 matching 11 bases. After removal of 0 bases from V and 5 bases from J, the junction contained 5 bases not matched to a gene. Germline loops: CDR1 SGHRS, CDR2 YFSETQ. This CDR3 is 16 amino acids long.

The chain is built from TRBV11-3 and TRBJ2-1; a weak D match, TRBD2 (6 bases). The CDR3 loop spans 15 amino acids. The germline V gene encodes CDR1 SGHNT and CDR2 YENEEA. The ends were cut back, 0 bases at V and 10 bases at J, with 16 bases in the middle. The CDR3 sequence is CASSLDGTVGGEQFF. For the CDR3, the DNA is TGTGCCAGCAGCTTAGATGGGACTGTCGGTGGAGAGCAGTTCTTC. The variable domain in full, with the rest retrieved from reference TRBV11-3 and TRBJ2-1, is EAGVVQSPRYKIIEKKQPVAFWCNPISGHNTLYWYLQNLGQGPELLIRYENEEAVDDSQLPKDRFSAERLKGVDSTLKIQPAELGDSAVYLCASSLDGTVGGEQFFGPGTRLTVL.

This clone was observed a single time. This chain links TRBV10-3 with TRBJ2-3; 7 bases line up with TRBD2. Trimming cost V 2 bases and J 0 bases; bases outside gene matches: 5. Germline V gene data show CDR1 as ENHRY and CDR2 as SYGVKD. This CDR3 is built from 16 residues. This CDR3 is CAISEIRGVSTDTQYF. CDR3 nucleotides: TGTGCCATCAGTGAGATTCGGGGGGTAAGCACAGATACGCAGTATTTT.

The chain has TRBV25-1 and TRBJ1-4; 7 positions agree with TRBD1. Trimming at V came to 3 bases and at J to 7 bases, leaving 11 bases not matched to a gene. The CDR3 has 16 residues. The germline V gene has CDR1 MGHDK and CDR2 SYGVNS. CDR3 loop: CASSDLTGRRVEKLFF. CDR3 DNA: TGTGCCAGCAGTGACTTGACAGGGCGGCGGGTTGAAAAACTGTTTTTT.

The chain is built from TRBV10-3 and TRBJ2-2; 10 bases map to TRBD1. J lost 5 bases, V lost 6 bases, and 6 bases had no gene match. The CDR3 contains 15 residues. The germline V gene has CDR1 ENHRY and CDR2 SYGVKD. Written as DNA, the CDR3 is TGTGCCATCAGAAAGGACAGGGGGGAAACCGGGGAGCTGTTTTTT. As protein: CAIRKDRGETGELFF.

This chain connects TRBV2 to TRBJ1-1; D might be TRBD1 (5 bases). The CDR3 length is 15 residues. V lost 2 bases, J lost 4 bases, and 14 bases lay in between. The germline V gene has CDR1 SNHLY and CDR2 FYNNEI. The CDR3 sequence: CASSEWGGRVTEAFF. CDR3 sequence (DNA): TGTGCCAGCAGTGAATGGGGGGGTAGGGTCACTGAAGCTTTCTTT.

The genes are TRBV19 and TRBJ1-2; 7 bases agree with TRBD1. The V gene's germline CDR1 is LNHDA and CDR2 SQIVND (reference sequence). Trimming at V came to 5 bases and at J to 2 bases, leaving 8 bases not matched to a gene. The CDR3 extends over 15 amino acids. CDR3 DNA sequence: TGTGCCAGTAGTCATTACCAACAGGGGAACTATGGCTACACCTTC. This gives the protein CASSHYQQGNYGYTF.

The chain links TRBV28 to TRBJ2-2; TRBD2 matches 11 bases. Germline V CDR1 and CDR2: MDHEN, SYDVKM. The CDR3 contains 15 residues. Trimming took 2 bases from V and 5 from J; bases not matched to a gene: 1. CDR3: CASSLRTSGTGELFF. DNA for the CDR3: TGTGCCAGCAGTTTAAGGACTAGCGGGACCGGGGAGCTGTTTTTT.

This chain connects TRBV2 to TRBJ2-2; a possible D gene is TRBD1 (6 bases). CDR3 size: 13 residues. Germline lookup yields CDR1 SNHLY and CDR2 FYNNEI. V was shortened by 8 bases and J by 8 bases, with 15 bases between the two germline ends. The CDR3 DNA reads as TGTGCCAGCCTCGGGACATTTCCAGGGGAGCTGTTTTTT. Its translation is CASLGTFPGELFF.